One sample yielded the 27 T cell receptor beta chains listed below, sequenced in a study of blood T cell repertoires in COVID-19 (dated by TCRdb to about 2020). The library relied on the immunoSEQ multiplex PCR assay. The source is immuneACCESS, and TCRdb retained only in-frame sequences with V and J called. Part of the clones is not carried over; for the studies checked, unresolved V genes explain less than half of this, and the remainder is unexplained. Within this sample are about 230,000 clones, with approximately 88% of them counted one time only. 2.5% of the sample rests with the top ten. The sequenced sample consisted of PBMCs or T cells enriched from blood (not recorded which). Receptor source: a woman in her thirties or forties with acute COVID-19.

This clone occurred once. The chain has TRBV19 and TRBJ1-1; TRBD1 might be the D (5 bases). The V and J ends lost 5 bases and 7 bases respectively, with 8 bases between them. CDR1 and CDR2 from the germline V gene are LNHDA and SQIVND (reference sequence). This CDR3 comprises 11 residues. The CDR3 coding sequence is TGTGCCAGTAGTCAGGGAAGTGAAGCTTTCTTT. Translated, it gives CASSQGSEAFF. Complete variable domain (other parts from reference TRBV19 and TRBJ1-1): DGGITQSPKYLFRKEGQNVTLSCEQNLNHDAMYWYRQDPGQGLRLIYYSQIVNDFQKGDIAEGYSVSREKKESFPLTVTSAQKNPTAFYLCASSQGSEAFFGQGTRLTVV.

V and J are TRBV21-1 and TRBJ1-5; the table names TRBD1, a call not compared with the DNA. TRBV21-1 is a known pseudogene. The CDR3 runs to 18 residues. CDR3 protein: CASSKGGTGLRDNQPQHF. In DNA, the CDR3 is TGTGCCAGCAGCAAAGGCGGCACAGGGCTTCGAGACAATCAGCCCCAGCATTTT.

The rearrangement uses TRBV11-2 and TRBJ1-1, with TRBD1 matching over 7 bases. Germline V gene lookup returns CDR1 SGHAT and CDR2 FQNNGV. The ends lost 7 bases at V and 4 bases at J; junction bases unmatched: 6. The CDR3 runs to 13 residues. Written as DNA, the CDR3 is TGTGCCAGCATCAAATCAGGGGGCACTGAAGCTTTCTTT. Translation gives CASIKSGGTEAFF.

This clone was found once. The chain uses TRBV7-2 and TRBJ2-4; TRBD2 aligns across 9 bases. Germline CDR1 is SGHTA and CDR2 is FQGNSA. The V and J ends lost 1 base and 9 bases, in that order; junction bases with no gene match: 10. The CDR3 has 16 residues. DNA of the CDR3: TGTGCCAGCAGCTTAGGTGCGGGGGGGCCAGTCATCATTCAGTACTTC. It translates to CASSLGAGGPVIIQYF. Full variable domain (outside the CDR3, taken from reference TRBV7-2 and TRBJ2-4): GAGVSQSPSNKVTEKGKDVELRCDPISGHTALYWYRQSLGQGLEFLIYFQGNSAPDKSGLPSDRFSAERTGGSVSTLTIQRTQQEDSAVYLCASSLGAGGPVIIQYFGAGTRLSVL.

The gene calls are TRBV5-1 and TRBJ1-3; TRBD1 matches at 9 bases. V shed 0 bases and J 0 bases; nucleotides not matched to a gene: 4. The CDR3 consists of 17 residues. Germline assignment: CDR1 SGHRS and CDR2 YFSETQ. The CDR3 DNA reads TGCGCCAGCAGCTTGGCCCCACAGGGGGCCTCTGGAAACACCATATATTTT. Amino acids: CASSLAPQGASGNTIYF.

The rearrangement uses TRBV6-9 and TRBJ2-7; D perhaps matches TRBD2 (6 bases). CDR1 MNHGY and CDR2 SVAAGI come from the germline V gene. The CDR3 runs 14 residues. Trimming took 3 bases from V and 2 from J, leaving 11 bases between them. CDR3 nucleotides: TGTGCCAGCAGTTACGTGGAGGGGCCCTACGAGCAGTACGTC. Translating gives CASSYVEGPYEQYV.

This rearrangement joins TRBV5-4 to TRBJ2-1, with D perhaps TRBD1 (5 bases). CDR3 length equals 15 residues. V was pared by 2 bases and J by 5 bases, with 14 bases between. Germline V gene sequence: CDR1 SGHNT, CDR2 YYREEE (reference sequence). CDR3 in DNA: TGTGCCAGCAGCTTTGGACAAAGTACCCACAATGAGCAGTTCTTC. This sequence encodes CASSFGQSTHNEQFF. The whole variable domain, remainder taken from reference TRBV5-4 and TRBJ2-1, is ETGVTQSPTHLIKTRGQQVTLRCSSQSGHNTVSWYQQALGQGPQFIFQYYREEENGRGNFPPRFSGLQFPNYSSELNVNALELDDSALYLCASSFGQSTHNEQFFGPGTRLTVL.

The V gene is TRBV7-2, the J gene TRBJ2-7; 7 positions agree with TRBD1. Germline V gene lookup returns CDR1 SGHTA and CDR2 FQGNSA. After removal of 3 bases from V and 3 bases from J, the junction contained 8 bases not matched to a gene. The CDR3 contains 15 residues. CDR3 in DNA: TGTGCCAGCAGCTTGGACAGGATGGGATTCTACGAGCAGTACTTC. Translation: CASSLDRMGFYEQYF.

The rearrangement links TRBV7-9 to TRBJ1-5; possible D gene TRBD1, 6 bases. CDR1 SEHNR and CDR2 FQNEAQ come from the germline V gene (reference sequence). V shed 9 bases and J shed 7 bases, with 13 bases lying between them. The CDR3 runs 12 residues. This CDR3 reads CASNRDEQPQHF. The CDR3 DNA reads TGTGCCAGTAACAGGGATGAGCAGCCCCAGCATTTT.

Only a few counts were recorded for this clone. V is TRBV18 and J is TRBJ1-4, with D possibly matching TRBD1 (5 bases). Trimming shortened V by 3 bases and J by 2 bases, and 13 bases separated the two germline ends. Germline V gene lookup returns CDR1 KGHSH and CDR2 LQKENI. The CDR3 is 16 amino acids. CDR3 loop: CASSPSGATTNEKLFF. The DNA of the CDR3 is TGTGCCAGCTCACCGAGCGGGGCCACCACTAATGAAAAACTGTTTTTT. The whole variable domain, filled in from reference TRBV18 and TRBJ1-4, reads NAGVMQNPRHLVRRRGQEARLRCSPMKGHSHVYWYRQLPEEGLKFMVYLQKENIIDESGMPKERFSAEFPKEGPSILRIQQVVRGDSAAYFCASSPSGATTNEKLFFGSGTQLSVL.

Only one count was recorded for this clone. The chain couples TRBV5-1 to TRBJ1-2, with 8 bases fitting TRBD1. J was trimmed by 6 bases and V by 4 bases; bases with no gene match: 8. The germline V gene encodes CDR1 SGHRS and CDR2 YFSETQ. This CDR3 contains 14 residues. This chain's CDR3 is CASSDRGGGDGYTF. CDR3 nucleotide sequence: TGCGCCAGCAGCGACAGGGGAGGTGGGGATGGCTACACCTTC.

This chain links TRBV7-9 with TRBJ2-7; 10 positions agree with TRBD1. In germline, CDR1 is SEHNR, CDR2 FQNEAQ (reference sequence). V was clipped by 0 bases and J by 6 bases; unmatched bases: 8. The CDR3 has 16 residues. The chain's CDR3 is CASSLALGTGAPEQYV. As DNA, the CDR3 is TGTGCCAGCAGCTTAGCGCTCGGGACAGGGGCGCCCGAGCAGTACGTC.

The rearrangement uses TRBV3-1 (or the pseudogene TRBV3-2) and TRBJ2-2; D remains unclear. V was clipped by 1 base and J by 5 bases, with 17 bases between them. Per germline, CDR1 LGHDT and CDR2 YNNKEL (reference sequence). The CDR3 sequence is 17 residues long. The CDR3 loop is CASSQVSWWRGTGELFF. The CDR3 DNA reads TGTGCCAGCAGCCAAGTTTCCTGGTGGAGAGGTACCGGGGAGCTGTTTTTT.

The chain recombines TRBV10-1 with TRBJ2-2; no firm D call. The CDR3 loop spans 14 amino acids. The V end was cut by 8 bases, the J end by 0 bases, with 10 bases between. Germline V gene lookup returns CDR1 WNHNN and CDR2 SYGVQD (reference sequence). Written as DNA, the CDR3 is TGCGCCAGCGCGGCCTTCGCGAACACCGGGGAGCTGTTTTTT. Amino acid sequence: CASAAFANTGELFF.

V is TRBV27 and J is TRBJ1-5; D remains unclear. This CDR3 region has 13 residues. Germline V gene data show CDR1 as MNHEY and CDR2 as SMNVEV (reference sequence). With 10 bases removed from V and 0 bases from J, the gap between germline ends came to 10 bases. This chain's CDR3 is CATRKFSNQPQHF. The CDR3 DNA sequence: TGTGCCACTAGGAAGTTTAGCAATCAGCCCCAGCATTTT.

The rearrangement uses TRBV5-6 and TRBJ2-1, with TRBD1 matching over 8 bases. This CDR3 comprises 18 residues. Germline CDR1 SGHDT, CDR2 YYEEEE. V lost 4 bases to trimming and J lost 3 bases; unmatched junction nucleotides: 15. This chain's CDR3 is CASSHTRTRGRVYNEQFF. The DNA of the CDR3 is TGTGCCAGCAGCCACACCAGAACCAGGGGGCGAGTCTACAATGAGCAGTTCTTC.

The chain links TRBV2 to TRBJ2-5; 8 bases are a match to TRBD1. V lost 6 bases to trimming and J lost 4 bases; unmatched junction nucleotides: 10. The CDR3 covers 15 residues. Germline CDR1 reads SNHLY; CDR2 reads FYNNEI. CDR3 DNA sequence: TGTGCCAGCAGGGCTAGACAGGGGCGAGGAGAGACCCAGTACTTC. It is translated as CASRARQGRGETQYF.

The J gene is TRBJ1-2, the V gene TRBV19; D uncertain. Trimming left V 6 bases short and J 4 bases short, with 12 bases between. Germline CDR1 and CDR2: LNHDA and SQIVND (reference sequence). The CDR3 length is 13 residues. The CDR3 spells CASRPLEVYGYTF. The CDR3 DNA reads TGTGCCAGTAGACCCTTGGAGGTCTATGGCTACACCTTC. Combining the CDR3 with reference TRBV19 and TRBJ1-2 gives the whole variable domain DGGITQSPKYLFRKEGQNVTLSCEQNLNHDAMYWYRQDPGQGLRLIYYSQIVNDFQKGDIAEGYSVSREKKESFPLTVTSAQKNPTAFYLCASRPLEVYGYTFGSGTRLTVV.

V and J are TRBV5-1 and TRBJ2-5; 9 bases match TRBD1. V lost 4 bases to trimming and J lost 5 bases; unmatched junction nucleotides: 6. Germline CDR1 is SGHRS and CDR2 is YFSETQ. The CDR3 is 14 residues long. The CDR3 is CASSITGGGETQYF. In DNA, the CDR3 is TGCGCCAGCAGCATTACAGGGGGCGGGGAGACCCAGTACTTC.

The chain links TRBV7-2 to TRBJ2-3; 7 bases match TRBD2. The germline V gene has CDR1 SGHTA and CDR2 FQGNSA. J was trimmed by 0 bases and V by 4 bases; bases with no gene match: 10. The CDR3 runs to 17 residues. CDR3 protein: CASSSGLDLVSTDTQYF. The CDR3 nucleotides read TGTGCCAGCAGCTCTGGACTAGATTTAGTCAGCACAGATACGCAGTATTTT.

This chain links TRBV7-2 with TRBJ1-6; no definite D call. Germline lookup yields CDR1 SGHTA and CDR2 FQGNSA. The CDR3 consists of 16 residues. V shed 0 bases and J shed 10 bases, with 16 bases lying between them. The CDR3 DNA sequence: TGTGCCAGCAGCTTAGCGAACCAGCGCCGAGGGTCACCCCTCCACTTT. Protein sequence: CASSLANQRRGSPLHF.

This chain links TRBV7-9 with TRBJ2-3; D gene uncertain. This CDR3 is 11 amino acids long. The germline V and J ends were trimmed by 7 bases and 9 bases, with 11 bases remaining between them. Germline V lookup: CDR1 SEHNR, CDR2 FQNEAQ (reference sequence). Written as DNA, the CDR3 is TGTGCCAGCACCTCTACTGCCACGCAGTATTTT. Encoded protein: CASTSTATQYF.

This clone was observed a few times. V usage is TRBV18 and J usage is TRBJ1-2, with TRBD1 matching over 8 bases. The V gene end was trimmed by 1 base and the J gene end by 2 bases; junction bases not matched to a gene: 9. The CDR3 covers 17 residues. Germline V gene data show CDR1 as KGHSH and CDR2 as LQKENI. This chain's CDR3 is CASSPLPAGGTNYGYTF. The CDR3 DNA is TGTGCCAGCTCACCACTACCGGCAGGGGGCACGAACTATGGCTACACCTTC.

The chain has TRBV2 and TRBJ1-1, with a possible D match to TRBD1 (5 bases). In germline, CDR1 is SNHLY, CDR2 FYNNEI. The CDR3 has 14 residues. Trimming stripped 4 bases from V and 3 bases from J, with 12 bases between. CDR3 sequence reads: CASSVQGGYTEAFF. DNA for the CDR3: TGTGCCAGCAGTGTTCAGGGCGGCTACACTGAAGCTTTCTTT.

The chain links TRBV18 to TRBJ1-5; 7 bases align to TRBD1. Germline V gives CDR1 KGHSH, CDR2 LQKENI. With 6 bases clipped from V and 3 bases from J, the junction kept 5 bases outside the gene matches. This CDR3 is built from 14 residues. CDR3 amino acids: CASSGGQYNQPQHF. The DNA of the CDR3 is TGTGCCAGCTCCGGGGGACAGTACAATCAGCCCCAGCATTTT. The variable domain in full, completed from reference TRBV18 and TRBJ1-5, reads NAGVMQNPRHLVRRRGQEARLRCSPMKGHSHVYWYRQLPEEGLKFMVYLQKENIIDESGMPKERFSAEFPKEGPSILRIQQVVRGDSAAYFCASSGGQYNQPQHFGDGTRLSIL.

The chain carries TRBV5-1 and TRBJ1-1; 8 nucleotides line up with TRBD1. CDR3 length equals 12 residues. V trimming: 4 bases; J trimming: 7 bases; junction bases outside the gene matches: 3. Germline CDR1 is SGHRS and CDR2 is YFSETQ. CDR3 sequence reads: CASSLGTGEAFF. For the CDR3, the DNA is TGCGCCAGCAGCCTCGGGACAGGTGAAGCTTTCTTT.

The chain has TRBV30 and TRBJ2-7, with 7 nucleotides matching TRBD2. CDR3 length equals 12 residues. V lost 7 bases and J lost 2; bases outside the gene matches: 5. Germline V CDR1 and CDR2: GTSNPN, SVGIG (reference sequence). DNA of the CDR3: TGTGCCTACGGAGCGGGGACCTACGAGCAGTACGTC. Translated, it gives CAYGAGTYEQYV.